A selection of T cell receptor beta chains follows, all from one sample in a study of OX40 agonist ivuxolimab in advanced cancers. The protocol was immunoSEQ multiplex PCR, while the TCRdb copy is restricted to in-frame clones and leaves out a portion. The sample lists 20,000 to 25,000 clones, approximately 81% seen once, with more than 35% in the top ten. The source was CD4+ or CD8+ T cells sorted from blood, collected in a trial of the OX40 agonist ivuxolimab. These receptors came from an adult with an advanced solid tumor such as melanoma, head and neck, liver or kidney cancer. Both conserved end residues are part of each CDR3. The D gene is left open where the match is weak. Expanded clones are given a class, and other clones once, few, many or no size at all.

>TRBV6-1|few|TRBD1|TRBJ2-1
CASSGQGARDNEQFF
TGTGCCAGCAGTGGACAGGGGGCGCGGGACAATGAGCAGTTCTTC
>TRBV19|-|TRBD2|TRBJ2-3
CASSLTSGATDTQYF
TGTGCCAGTAGCCTCACTAGCGGGGCCACAGATACGCAGTATTTT
>TRBV27|-|-|TRBJ2-7
CASSLGRTLNYEQYF
TGTGCCAGCAGTTTAGGGAGGACCCTCAACTACGAGCAGTACTTC
>TRBV19|-|-|TRBJ2-2
CASSIGTYTGELFF
TGTGCCAGTAGTATAGGGACATACACCGGGGAGCTGTTTTTT
>TRBV28|-|-|TRBJ1-1
CASSPLPVGPNTEAFF
TGTGCCAGCAGTCCTCTCCCGGTTGGACCGAACACTGAAGCTTTCTTT
>TRBV5-1|once|-|TRBJ1-2
CASSFGAGDGYTF
TGCGCCAGCAGCTTCGGGGCAGGGGATGGCTACACCTTC
>TRBV27|-|-|TRBJ1-2
CASSPNDYGYTF
TGTGCCAGCAGCCCAAATGACTATGGCTACACCTTC
>TRBV7-9|-|TRBD1|TRBJ1-5
CASSQGTGANQPQHF
TGTGCCAGCAGCCAGGGGACAGGGGCTAATCAGCCCCAGCATTTT
>TRBV27|-|TRBD1|TRBJ2-5
CASRGWTGLGETQYF
TGTGCCAGCAGAGGGTGGACAGGGCTAGGAGAGACCCAGTACTTC
>TRBV5-6|-|-|TRBJ2-7
CASSLGPGESNEQYF
TGTGCCAGCAGCTTGGGGCCAGGGGAGTCGAACGAGCAGTACTTC
>TRBV6-6|medium-sized|TRBD2|TRBJ2-3
CASLSGDTQYF
TGTGCCAGCCTTAGCGGGGACACGCAGTATTTT
>TRBV4-1|-|TRBD1|TRBJ2-7
CASSQTGGSYEQYF
TGCGCCAGCAGCCAAACAGGGGGAAGCTACGAGCAGTACTTC
>TRBV7-9|-|-|TRBJ1-5
CASSSTASNQPQHF
TGTGCCAGCAGCTCGACAGCTAGCAATCAGCCCCAGCATTTT
>TRBV15|-|-|TRBJ2-4
CATSTVAKNIQYF
TGTGCCACCAGCACCGTAGCCAAAAACATTCAGTACTTC
>TRBV28|-|-|TRBJ1-1
CASSLVGGNTEAFF
TGTGCCAGCAGTTTAGTGGGGGGAAACACTGAAGCTTTCTTT
>TRBV19|-|TRBD1|TRBJ2-7
CASSADRDRVYEQYF
TGTGCCAGTAGTGCCGACCGGGACAGGGTCTACGAGCAGTACTTC